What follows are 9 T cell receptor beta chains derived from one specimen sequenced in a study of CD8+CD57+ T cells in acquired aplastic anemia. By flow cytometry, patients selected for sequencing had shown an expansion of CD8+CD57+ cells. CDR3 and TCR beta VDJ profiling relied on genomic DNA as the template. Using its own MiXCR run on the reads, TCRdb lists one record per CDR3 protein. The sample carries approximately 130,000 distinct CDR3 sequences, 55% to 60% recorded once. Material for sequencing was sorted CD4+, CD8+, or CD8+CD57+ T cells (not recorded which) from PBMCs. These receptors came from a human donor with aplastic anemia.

CDR3 nucleotides: TGTGCCAGCAGCCCCCAGACAGGTACACAAGAGACCCAGTACTTC. This codes for CASSPQTGTQETQYF. The genes are TRBV9 and TRBJ2-5; the D gene is possibly TRBD1 (6 bases). In germline, CDR1 is SGDLS, CDR2 YYNGEE. This CDR3 has 15 amino acids. V lost 4 bases and J lost 2, with 15 bases in between.

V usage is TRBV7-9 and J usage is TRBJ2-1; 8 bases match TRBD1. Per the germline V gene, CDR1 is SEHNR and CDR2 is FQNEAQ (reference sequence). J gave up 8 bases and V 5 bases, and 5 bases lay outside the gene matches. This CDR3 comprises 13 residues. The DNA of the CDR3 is TGTGCCAGCAGCGCCCAGGGGGCCTATGAGCAGTTCTTC. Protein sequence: CASSAQGAYEQFF.

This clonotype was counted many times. CDR3 loop: CASSDGGQGDYNSPLHF. As DNA, the CDR3 is TGTGCCAGCAGTGACGGGGGACAGGGCGACTATAATTCACCCCTCCACTTT. This chain links TRBV2 with TRBJ1-6; 9 bases are shared with TRBD1. Germline CDR1 and CDR2: SNHLY and FYNNEI. The V and J ends lost 3 bases and 3 bases, in that order; junction bases with no gene match: 6. The CDR3 is made up of 17 amino acids.

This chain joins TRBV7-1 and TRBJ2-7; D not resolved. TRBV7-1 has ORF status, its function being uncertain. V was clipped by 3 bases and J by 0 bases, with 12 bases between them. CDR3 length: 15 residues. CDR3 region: CASSSSPVGSYEQYF. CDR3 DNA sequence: TGTGCCAGCAGCTCCTCTCCGGTGGGCTCCTACGAGCAGTACTTC.

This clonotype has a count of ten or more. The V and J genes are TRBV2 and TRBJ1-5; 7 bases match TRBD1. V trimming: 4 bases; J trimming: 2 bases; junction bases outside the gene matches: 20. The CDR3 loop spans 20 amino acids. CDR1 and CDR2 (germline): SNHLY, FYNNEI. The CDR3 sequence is CASSVEPRETGTARNQPQHF. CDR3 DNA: TGTGCCAGCAGTGTAGAGCCGCGAGAGACGGGGACAGCTCGCAATCAGCCCCAGCATTTT.

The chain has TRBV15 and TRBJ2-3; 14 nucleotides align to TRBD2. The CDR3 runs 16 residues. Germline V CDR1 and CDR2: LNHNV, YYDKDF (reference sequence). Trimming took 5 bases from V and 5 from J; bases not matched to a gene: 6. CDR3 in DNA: TGTGCCACCAGCGCGGGACTAGCGGGAGAAGTAGATACGCAGTATTTT. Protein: CATSAGLAGEVDTQYF.

The CDR3 here is CASSRKGTPENNEQFF. For the CDR3, the DNA is TGTGCCAGTAGCCGAAAGGGGACCCCTGAAAACAATGAGCAGTTCTTC. The chain couples TRBV19 to TRBJ2-1; D might be TRBD1 or TRBD2, each matching 5 bases. The germline V gene encodes CDR1 LNHDA and CDR2 SQIVND (reference sequence). The CDR3 runs 16 residues. Deletions cut 6 bases from V and 5 bases from J, with 20 bases between. The whole variable domain, remainder taken from reference TRBV19 and TRBJ2-1, is DGGITQSPKYLFRKEGQNVTLSCEQNLNHDAMYWYRQDPGQGLRLIYYSQIVNDFQKGDIAEGYSVSREKKESFPLTVTSAQKNPTAFYLCASSRKGTPENNEQFFGPGTRLTVL.

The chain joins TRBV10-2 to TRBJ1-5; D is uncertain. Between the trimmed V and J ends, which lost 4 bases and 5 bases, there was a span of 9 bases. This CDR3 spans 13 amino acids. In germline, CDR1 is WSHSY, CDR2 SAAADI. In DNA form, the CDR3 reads TGCGCCAGCAGTGGGACCTCCGATCAGCCCCAGCATTTT. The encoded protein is CASSGTSDQPQHF.

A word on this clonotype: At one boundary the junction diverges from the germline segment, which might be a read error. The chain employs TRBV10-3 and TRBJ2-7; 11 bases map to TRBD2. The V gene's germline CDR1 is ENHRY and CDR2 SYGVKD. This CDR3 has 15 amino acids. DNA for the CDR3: TGTGCCAGCAGTGAAGAACTAGCGGGAGCCTACGAGCAGTACTTC. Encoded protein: CASSEELAGAYEQYF.